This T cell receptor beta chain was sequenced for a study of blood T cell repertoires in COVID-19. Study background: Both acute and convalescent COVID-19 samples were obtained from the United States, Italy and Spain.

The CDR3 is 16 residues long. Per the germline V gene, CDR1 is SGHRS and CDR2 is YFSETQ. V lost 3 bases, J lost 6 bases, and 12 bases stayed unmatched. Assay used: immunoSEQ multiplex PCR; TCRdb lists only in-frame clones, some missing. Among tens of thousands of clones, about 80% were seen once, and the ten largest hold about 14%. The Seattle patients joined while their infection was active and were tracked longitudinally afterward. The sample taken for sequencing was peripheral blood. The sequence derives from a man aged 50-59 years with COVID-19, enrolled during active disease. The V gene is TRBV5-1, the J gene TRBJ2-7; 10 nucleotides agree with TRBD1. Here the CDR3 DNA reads TGCGCCAGCAGCTCATCGGGACAGGGGCCCGACTCCGAGCAGTACTTC. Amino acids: CASSSSGQGPDSEQYF. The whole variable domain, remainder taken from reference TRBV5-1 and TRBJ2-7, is KAGVTQTPRYLIKTRGQQVTLSCSPISGHRSVSWYQQTPGQGLQFLFEYFSETQRNKGNFPGRFSGRQFSNSRSEMNVSTLELGDSALYLCASSSSGQGPDSEQYFGPGTRLTVT.